Many counts were recorded for the clone carrying this TCR beta chain. In germline, CDR1 is DFQATT, CDR2 SNEGSKA (reference sequence). V lost 6 bases to trimming and J lost 0 bases, with 7 bases between them. The CDR3 covers 12 residues. This sample is part of a study of neurological immune-mediated disorders. TCRdb reprocessed the 5' RACE reads via MiXCR and lists one record per CDR3 protein. The sample lists some 49,000 distinct CDR3 sequences; about a tenth were seen once. As to time point: longitudinal time-point 1 (baseline). PBMCs numbering 2 million and stored at -80 C yielded the unsorted libraries.

This rearrangement joins TRBV20-1 to TRBJ2-3; possible D gene TRBD1, 5 bases. The material sequenced was PBMCs. This TCR was recovered from a woman in her 40s in good health. CDR3 sequence (DNA): TGCAGTGCCACAGGCAGCACAGATACGCAGTATTTT. Residues: CSATGSTDTQYF.